This TCR beta chain is drawn from a study of cytomegalovirus exposure and HLA in healthy donors. General study points: Highly shared variants forming one cluster were likely a sequencing artifact. Previous analysis showed most TCR beta V segments were productive about 87% or about 30% of the time.

Of note for this clone: The antigen is not known.

It was with 60 Vbeta and 13 Jbeta primers that the PCR ran. Libraries were prepared by immunoSEQ multiplex PCR; TCRdb keeps only in-frame clonotypes and omits some of them. The table records 150,000 to 160,000 clones, over 70% of them present only once. V shed 4 bases, J shed 11 bases, and the junction held 10 bases outside the gene matches. The germline V gene encodes CDR1 SGHNT and CDR2 YYREEE (reference sequence). The CDR3 is 13 residues long. The J gene is TRBJ2-7, the V gene TRBV5-4, with 9 bases identical to TRBD1. This TCR was recovered from a man aged 25-40 years in good health and CMV-seronegative. Sample: PBMCs. CDR3 in amino acids: CASSAGQGARKYF. The CDR3, as DNA: TGTGCCAGCAGCGCGGGACAGGGTGCTAGAAAGTACTTC.